These 28 T cell receptor beta chains were sequenced from one sample in a study of cytomegalovirus exposure and HLA in healthy donors. Vbeta (60) and Jbeta (13) primers were used in the PCR. Only in-frame clones appear in the TCRdb table, and some are missing; sequencing was by immunoSEQ multiplex PCR. The table includes 130,000 or so clones, approximately 78% detected once. Sequencing was carried out using PBMCs. Receptors originate from a woman in her forties or fifties in good health and CMV-seropositive.

The CDR3 protein is CASSETSGGVNEQFF. Here the CDR3 DNA reads TGTGCCAGCAGTGAAACTAGCGGGGGGGTCAATGAGCAGTTCTTC. The rearrangement uses TRBV6-4 and TRBJ2-1; 13 positions match TRBD2. V lost 3 bases and J lost 6; bases outside the gene matches: 2. Germline V gene data show CDR1 as MRHNA and CDR2 as SNTAGT. The CDR3 runs to 15 residues.

This chain links TRBV7-8 with TRBJ2-7; tentatively, D is TRBD1 (5 bases). The V and J ends lost 1 base and 4 bases respectively, with 14 bases between them. The CDR3 sequence is 15 residues long. Germline V lookup: CDR1 SGHVS, CDR2 FQNEAQ. As DNA, the CDR3 is TGTGCCAGCAGCTTAGTAAGGGCAGGGCTGTACGAGCAGTACTTC. Translated: CASSLVRAGLYEQYF.

This chain uses TRBV25-1 with TRBJ1-4, with D possibly matching TRBD1 (5 bases). Germline V gene sequence: CDR1 MGHDK, CDR2 SYGVNS. Trimming removed 1 base at V and 8 bases at J, with 8 bases between. The CDR3 consists of 13 residues. This CDR3 reads CASSESHREKLFF. CDR3 nucleotides: TGTGCCAGCAGTGAATCCCACAGGGAAAAACTGTTTTTT.

This sequence joins TRBV28 and TRBJ1-1; D perhaps matches TRBD1 (6 bases). The V gene lost 6 bases and the J gene lost 1 base, with 12 bases spanning the gap. The CDR3 runs to 14 residues. The germline gives CDR1 MDHEN, CDR2 SYDVKM. The CDR3 DNA sequence: TGTGCCAGCAGACTTTGGACAGCGAACACTGAAGCTTTCTTT. Its translation is CASRLWTANTEAFF.

The sample holds a few counts of this clone. V is TRBV7-9 and J is TRBJ1-2; no clear D gene. Per germline, CDR1 SEHNR and CDR2 FQNEAQ (reference sequence). Trimming took 8 bases from V and 6 from J, leaving 16 bases between them. The CDR3 covers 13 residues. The CDR3 region is CASDSSPRHGYTF. In DNA, the CDR3 is TGTGCCAGCGATTCCAGTCCCAGGCATGGCTACACCTTC.

The chain carries TRBV5-4 and TRBJ1-2, with TRBD1 matching over 7 bases. Germline V gene data show CDR1 as SGHNT and CDR2 as YYREEE (reference sequence). Germline trimming cut 4 bases from V and 7 bases from J; bases unmatched to any gene: 13. CDR3 length equals 15 residues. This CDR3 reads CASSPYNPTGPGYTF. The CDR3 DNA reads TGTGCCAGCAGCCCTTATAATCCGACAGGGCCTGGCTACACCTTC.

The chain uses TRBV7-9 and TRBJ2-1; 10 bases align to TRBD1. V dropped 4 bases and J dropped 9; count of bases not matched to a gene: 6. Germline assignment: CDR1 SEHNR and CDR2 FQNEAQ (reference sequence). This CDR3 comprises 14 residues. The CDR3 spells CASSSPGQGIEQFF. The DNA for the CDR3 is TGTGCCAGCAGCTCCCCGGGACAGGGGATTGAGCAGTTCTTC.

The V call is TRBV2, the J call TRBJ2-3; 7 bases line up with TRBD2. Germline loops: CDR1 SNHLY, CDR2 FYNNEI. The CDR3 has 14 residues. Unmatched junction bases numbered 8, after V lost 5 bases and J lost 6 bases. The DNA for the CDR3 is TGTGCCAGCAGTAACGGCGGGGGTGTCGATACGCAGTATTTT. Translated: CASSNGGGVDTQYF.

This sequence joins TRBV28 and TRBJ1-1, with a tentative D call TRBD1 (5 bases). Per germline, CDR1 MDHEN and CDR2 SYDVKM. The germline V and J ends were trimmed by 4 bases and 1 base, with 16 bases remaining between them. CDR3 length: 16 residues. CDR3 in amino acids: CASSSLGGRTNTEAFF. In DNA, the CDR3 is TGTGCCAGCAGTTCCCTCGGGGGACGGACGAACACTGAAGCTTTCTTT.

The V call is TRBV4-2, the J call TRBJ2-1; D call uncertain. Germline V lookup: CDR1 LGHNA, CDR2 YNFKEQ. The CDR3 length is 14 residues. The V gene lost 4 bases and the J gene lost 1 base, with 8 bases spanning the gap. The CDR3 nucleotides read TGTGCCAGCAGCCCACAAATTTCCTACAATGAGCAGTTCTTC. Its translation is CASSPQISYNEQFF.

V usage is TRBV10-3 and J usage is TRBJ1-2; 9 bases match TRBD1. The CDR3 is made up of 16 amino acids. J gave up 4 bases and V 4 bases, and 10 bases lay outside the gene matches. Looked up from germline, CDR1 is ENHRY and CDR2 is SYGVKD. DNA of the CDR3: TGTGCCATCAGTGTCCCGGCCGGGACAGGGACCTATGGCTACACCTTC. It yields the protein CAISVPAGTGTYGYTF.

The chain employs TRBV5-1 and TRBJ2-6; TRBD1 aligns across 7 bases. After removal of 2 bases from V and 2 bases from J, the junction contained 10 bases not matched to a gene. CDR3 length: 18 residues. CDR1 and CDR2 (germline): SGHRS, YFSETQ. CDR3 bases: TGCGCCAGCAGCTTCGCGCCCACAGGGGTTGCTGGGGCCAACGTCCTGACTTTC. This codes for CASSFAPTGVAGANVLTF.

The chain has TRBV4-3 and TRBJ2-4; D unresolved. The V end was cut by 0 bases, the J end by 0 bases, with 9 bases between. The CDR3 spans 16 residues. Germline CDR1 is LGHNA and CDR2 is YSLEER. The CDR3 protein is CASSQDFFRAKNIQYF. Here the CDR3 DNA reads TGCGCCAGCAGCCAAGATTTTTTCCGAGCCAAAAACATTCAGTACTTC.

The chain recombines TRBV27 with TRBJ2-5; D is undetermined. The germline V and J ends were trimmed by 6 bases and 2 bases, with 16 bases remaining between them. CDR1 MNHEY and CDR2 SMNVEV come from the germline V gene (reference sequence). This CDR3 spans 15 amino acids. The CDR3 here is CASSPFSRVQETQYF. The CDR3 DNA sequence: TGTGCCAGCAGCCCCTTTAGCCGGGTTCAAGAGACCCAGTACTTC.

In its sample, this clone was seen a few times. This chain connects TRBV7-8 to TRBJ2-1; 11 nucleotides match TRBD1. The CDR3 extends over 17 amino acids. CDR1 and CDR2 from the germline V gene are SGHVS and FQNEAQ. Trimming took 4 bases from V and 0 from J; bases not matched to a gene: 5. The CDR3 protein is CASSSYGTGGSYNEQFF. DNA for the CDR3: TGTGCCAGCAGCTCTTATGGGACAGGGGGCTCCTACAATGAGCAGTTCTTC.

This clone was observed once. The chain recombines TRBV5-4 with TRBJ1-1; TRBD1 matches at 8 bases. Trimming took 0 bases from V and 3 from J; bases not matched to a gene: 4. The germline V gene encodes CDR1 SGHNT and CDR2 YYREEE (reference sequence). This CDR3 region has 15 residues. The DNA of the CDR3 is TGTGCCAGCAGCTTGGTCCAGGGGGCGCACACTGAAGCTTTCTTT. Its translation: CASSLVQGAHTEAFF. Variable domain in full (rest from reference TRBV5-4 and TRBJ1-1): ETGVTQSPTHLIKTRGQQVTLRCSSQSGHNTVSWYQQALGQGPQFIFQYYREEENGRGNFPPRFSGLQFPNYSSELNVNALELDDSALYLCASSLVQGAHTEAFFGQGTRLTVV.

The chain combines TRBV5-1 with TRBJ1-6, with TRBD1 matching over 9 bases. The CDR3 has 16 amino acids. V was clipped by 0 bases and J by 8 bases; unmatched bases: 6. The germline V gene encodes CDR1 SGHRS and CDR2 YFSETQ. CDR3 in amino acids: CASSLGAGTGHSPLHF. The CDR3 coding sequence is TGCGCCAGCAGCTTGGGGGCCGGGACAGGGCATTCACCCCTCCACTTT. The full variable domain, in which reference TRBV5-1 and TRBJ1-6 provide the parts outside the CDR3, is KAGVTQTPRYLIKTRGQQVTLSCSPISGHRSVSWYQQTPGQGLQFLFEYFSETQRNKGNFPGRFSGRQFSNSRSEMNVSTLELGDSALYLCASSLGAGTGHSPLHFGNGTRLTVT.

The rearrangement links TRBV9 to TRBJ1-3, with 10 bases fitting TRBD1. The ends lost 3 bases at V and 4 bases at J; junction bases unmatched: 4. CDR3 length equals 15 residues. Germline-derived CDR1 and CDR2 are SGDLS and YYNGEE. The CDR3 DNA reads TGTGCCAGCAGCGCGGGACAGGGGCTCGGAAACACCATATATTTT. Translating gives CASSAGQGLGNTIYF.

The J gene is TRBJ1-3, the V gene TRBV18; 7 nucleotides agree with TRBD1. Germline V gives CDR1 KGHSH, CDR2 LQKENI. V was clipped by 3 bases and J by 3 bases; unmatched bases: 5. This CDR3 is 15 amino acids long. The CDR3 region is CASSPQTGLGNTIYF. In nucleotides, the CDR3 is TGTGCCAGCTCACCTCAGACAGGGCTTGGAAACACCATATATTTT.

The V call is TRBV7-3, the J call TRBJ2-2; 9 bases map to TRBD2. The junction had 4 bases not matched to a gene; V was cut back by 3 bases and J by 8 bases. This CDR3 comprises 14 residues. CDR1 is SGHTA, CDR2 FQGTGA, per germline. The CDR3 DNA sequence: TGTGCCAGCAGCTTCGGTAGCGGGAGAGGGGAGCTGTTTTTT. Its translation: CASSFGSGRGELFF. Supplemented by reference TRBV7-3 and TRBJ2-2, the full variable domain reads GAGVSQTPSNKVTEKGKYVELRCDPISGHTALYWYRQSLGQGPEFLIYFQGTGAADDSGLPNDRFFAVRPEGSVSTLKIQRTERGDSAVYLCASSFGSGRGELFFGEGSRLTVL.

The J gene is TRBJ1-2, the V gene TRBV14; 7 bases fit TRBD1. V lost 4 bases to trimming and J lost 0 bases; unmatched junction nucleotides: 5. The CDR3 is made up of 15 amino acids. Germline V gene sequence: CDR1 SGHDN, CDR2 FVKESK. CDR3 bases: TGTGCCAGCAGCCTTCGGGACAGTCCTAACTATGGCTACACCTTC. This gives the protein CASSLRDSPNYGYTF.

The CDR3 DNA reads as TGTGCCAGTAGTATAAAGGCCGCGGGGGGCTACACCTTC. This translates into CASSIKAAGGYTF. The V gene is TRBV19, the J gene TRBJ1-2; D not resolved. This CDR3 spans 13 amino acids. Germline V gene data show CDR1 as LNHDA and CDR2 as SQIVND (reference sequence). V was clipped by 2 bases and J by 8 bases, with 12 bases between them. Full variable domain (rest looked up from reference TRBV19 and TRBJ1-2): DGGITQSPKYLFRKEGQNVTLSCEQNLNHDAMYWYRQDPGQGLRLIYYSQIVNDFQKGDIAEGYSVSREKKESFPLTVTSAQKNPTAFYLCASSIKAAGGYTFGSGTRLTVV.

The chain has TRBV19 and TRBJ2-2; 7 nucleotides match TRBD1. V was pared by 8 bases and J by 3 bases, with 6 bases of the junction left unmatched. Germline V CDR1 and CDR2: LNHDA, SQIVND (reference sequence). This CDR3 has 14 amino acids. This CDR3 is CASLKGQYTGELFF. CDR3 in DNA: TGTGCCAGTCTGAAGGGACAGTACACCGGGGAGCTGTTTTTT.

This sequence joins TRBV5-6 and TRBJ1-4, with a weak D call TRBD1 (5 bases). V lost 1 base and J 6 bases, leaving 13 bases between the germline ends. Looked up from germline, CDR1 is SGHDT and CDR2 is YYEEEE. There are 15 residues in the CDR3. The CDR3 region is CASSLWGRADEKLFF. For the CDR3, the DNA is TGTGCCAGCAGCTTGTGGGGCAGGGCGGATGAAAAACTGTTTTTT.

This clone was found a few times. The chain combines TRBV7-9 with TRBJ2-7, with 13 bases matching TRBD2. This CDR3 is 14 amino acids long. Trimming took 10 bases from V and 0 from J; bases not matched to a gene: 3. Germline V lookup: CDR1 SEHNR, CDR2 FQNEAQ (reference sequence). The CDR3 spells CATGLAGASYEQYF. Here the CDR3 DNA reads TGTGCCACCGGACTAGCGGGGGCCTCCTACGAGCAGTACTTC.

V gene TRBV27 combines with J gene TRBJ2-7; 10 bases match TRBD1. Trimming cost V 4 bases and J 5 bases; bases outside gene matches: 8. This CDR3 comprises 15 residues. Germline V gene lookup returns CDR1 MNHEY and CDR2 SMNVEV (reference sequence). The CDR3 protein is CASSSVTGGIHEQYF. CDR3 in DNA: TGTGCCAGCAGTTCTGTGACAGGGGGCATCCACGAGCAGTACTTC.

This clone was detected once. The V and J genes are TRBV6-5 and TRBJ1-6; D ambiguous. The germline CDR1 and CDR2 sequences are MNHEY and SVGAGI. The CDR3 spans 13 residues. Trimming stripped 10 bases from V and 0 bases from J, with 7 bases between. CDR3 residues: CATGLSYNSPLHF. The CDR3 DNA is TGTGCCACCGGACTCTCCTATAATTCACCCCTCCACTTT.

The chain is built from TRBV28 and TRBJ2-7, with 8 bases fitting TRBD2. Germline V gene sequence: CDR1 MDHEN, CDR2 SYDVKM. This CDR3 is 15 amino acids long. Germline trimming cut 5 bases from V and 3 bases from J; bases unmatched to any gene: 9. The CDR3 region is CASSPLGRALYEQYF. The CDR3 coding sequence is TGTGCCAGCAGTCCCCTCGGGAGGGCCCTCTACGAGCAGTACTTC.